This is a list of T cell receptor beta chains from one sample in a study of CD8 T cells in ankylosing spondylitis. TCRdb re-called the 5' RACE reads through MiXCR, storing one row per CDR3 protein. In the table there are fewer than 550,000 distinct CDR3 sequences, roughly 5.2% of which are singletons. Sequences were obtained from blood, either unsorted or a sorted T cell fraction (not recorded which). Source of these receptors: a male donor with ankylosing spondylitis. Both conserved end residues are part of each CDR3. Each record gives: J gene, clone size, D gene, V gene, CDR3 DNA, CDR3 protein. D genes are given only for firm matches. Where a row states a size, it is once, few, many or the class of an expanded clone; other rows omit it.

j_gene: TRBJ2-4; abundance: many; d_gene: TRBD2; v_gene: TRBV4-2; CDR3nt: TGTGCCAGCAGCCAAGAGGGCGGGAGGGCCGGAAACATTCAGTACTTC; CDR3aa: CASSQEGGRAGNIQYF
j_gene: TRBJ2-5; abundance: few; d_gene: TRBD1; v_gene: TRBV5-8; CDR3nt: TGTGCCAGCAGCCCGGACAGGGGCTTAGTTGAGACCCAGTACTTC; CDR3aa: CASSPDRGLVETQYF
j_gene: TRBJ2-7; abundance: many; d_gene: TRBD2; v_gene: TRBV4-2; CDR3nt: TGTGCCAGCAGCCAAGATACCGGACTAGCGGGAGAGCAGTACTTC; CDR3aa: CASSQDTGLAGEQYF
j_gene: TRBJ2-3; abundance: many; d_gene: NA; v_gene: TRBV7-2; CDR3nt: TGTGCCAGCAGCCCCACTAGAGATACGCAGTATTTT; CDR3aa: CASSPTRDTQYF
j_gene: TRBJ2-5; abundance: many; d_gene: TRBD2; v_gene: TRBV5-1; CDR3nt: TGCGCCAGCAGCACGGGACTAGCGGGCCCAACTGCCAAAGAGACCCAGTACTTC; CDR3aa: CASSTGLAGPTAKETQYF
j_gene: TRBJ1-1; abundance: NA; d_gene: NA; v_gene: TRBV6-5; CDR3nt: TGTGCCAGCAGTTCTTTCGCAACCCGGGGTACTGAAGCTTTCTTT; CDR3aa: CASSSFATRGTEAFF
j_gene: TRBJ1-1; abundance: many; d_gene: NA; v_gene: TRBV5-1; CDR3nt: TGCGCCAGCAGCACCGGACAGAGGGGCACTGAAGCTTTCTTT; CDR3aa: CASSTGQRGTEAFF
j_gene: TRBJ2-7; abundance: many; d_gene: NA; v_gene: TRBV20-1; CDR3nt: TGCAGTGCTAGAGACCAAGGACAGTCATACGAGCAGTACTTC; CDR3aa: CSARDQGQSYEQYF
j_gene: TRBJ1-2; abundance: many; d_gene: NA; v_gene: TRBV7-9; CDR3nt: TGTGCCAGCAGCAACAGGGACGGGGGCTACACCTTC; CDR3aa: CASSNRDGGYTF
j_gene: TRBJ2-7; abundance: many; d_gene: TRBD2; v_gene: TRBV20-1; CDR3nt: TGCAGTGCGGGGACTAGCGGGAGCCCCCCCTACGAGCAGTACTTC; CDR3aa: CSAGTSGSPPYEQYF
j_gene: TRBJ2-7; abundance: many; d_gene: TRBD2; v_gene: TRBV11-1; CDR3nt: TGTGCCAGCAGCTTAGGACTAGCGGGAGCCTACGAGCAGTACTTC; CDR3aa: CASSLGLAGAYEQYF
j_gene: TRBJ2-7; abundance: few; d_gene: NA; v_gene: TRBV18; CDR3nt: TGTGCCACCGCCGAAGGCTCCGACGAGCAGTACTTC; CDR3aa: CATAEGSDEQYF
j_gene: TRBJ1-5; abundance: NA; d_gene: NA; v_gene: TRBV19; CDR3nt: TGTGCCAGTAGGCAGACAGGTGGAAGCAATCAGCCCCAGCATTTT; CDR3aa: CASRQTGGSNQPQHF
j_gene: TRBJ1-2; abundance: many; d_gene: NA; v_gene: TRBV29-1; CDR3nt: TGCAGCGCTAAAGGGCGGTTATATGGCTACACCTTC; CDR3aa: CSAKGRLYGYTF